Reported below is one T cell receptor (beta chain). Its antigen is not known. Germline CDR1 reads MDHEN; CDR2 reads SYDVKM. V was cut by 5 bases and J by 3 bases, with 11 bases left in between. This CDR3 contains 13 residues. This sample stems from a study of cytomegalovirus exposure and HLA in healthy donors. Study conclusions and caveats: Equally common other TCR beta chains were less clonally expanded than HLA-associated ones, a later analysis found. Accurate prediction of most subjects' HLA-A and HLA-B alleles from TCR beta sequences was reported. A later analysis appeared to link common viral pathogens to several of the most significant clusters.

Primers: 60 Vbeta forward and 13 Jbeta reverse. Measured with immunoSEQ multiplex PCR; TCRdb has only the in-frame clones, and not every one. The table shows some 150,000 clones, with almost 85% occurring only once. Sequences were obtained from PBMCs. This clonotype was sampled from a young man in good health and CMV-seropositive. The chain employs TRBV28 and TRBJ2-7; D is undetermined. The CDR3 sequence is CASSLVSGYEQYF. CDR3 DNA sequence: TGTGCCAGCAGTCTAGTCTCGGGCTACGAGCAGTACTTC.